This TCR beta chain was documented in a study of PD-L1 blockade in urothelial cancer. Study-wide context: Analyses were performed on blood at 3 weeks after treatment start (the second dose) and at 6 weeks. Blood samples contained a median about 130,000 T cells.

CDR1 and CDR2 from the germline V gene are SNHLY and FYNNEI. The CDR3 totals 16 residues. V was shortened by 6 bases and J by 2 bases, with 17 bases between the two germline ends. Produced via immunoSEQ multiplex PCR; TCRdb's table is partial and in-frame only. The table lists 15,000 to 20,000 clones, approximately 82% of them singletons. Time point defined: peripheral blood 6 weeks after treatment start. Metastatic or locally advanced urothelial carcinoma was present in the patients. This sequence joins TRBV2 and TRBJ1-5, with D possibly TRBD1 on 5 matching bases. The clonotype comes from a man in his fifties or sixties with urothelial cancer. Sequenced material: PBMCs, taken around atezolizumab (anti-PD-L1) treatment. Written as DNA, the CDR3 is TGTGCCAGCAGCTTTTCCACGGGAGGGGGCAATCAGCCCCAGCATTTT. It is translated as CASSFSTGGGNQPQHF.